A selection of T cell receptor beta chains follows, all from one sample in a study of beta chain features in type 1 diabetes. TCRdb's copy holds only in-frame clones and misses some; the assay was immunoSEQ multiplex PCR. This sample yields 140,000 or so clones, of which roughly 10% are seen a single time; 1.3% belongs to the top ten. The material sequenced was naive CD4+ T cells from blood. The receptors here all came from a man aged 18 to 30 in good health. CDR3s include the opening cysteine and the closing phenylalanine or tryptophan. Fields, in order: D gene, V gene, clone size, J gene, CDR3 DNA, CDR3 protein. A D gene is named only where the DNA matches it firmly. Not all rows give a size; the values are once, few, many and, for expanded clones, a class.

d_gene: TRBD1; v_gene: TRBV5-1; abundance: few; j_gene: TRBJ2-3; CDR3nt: TGCGCCAGCAGCCCACCGGGACAGGGGGACGCGGGGCAGTATTTT; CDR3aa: CASSPPGQGDAGQYF
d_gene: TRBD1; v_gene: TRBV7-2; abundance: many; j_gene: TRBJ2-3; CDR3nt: TGTGCCAGCAGCTCTGGGACAGGCACAGATACGCAGTATTTT; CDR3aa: CASSSGTGTDTQYF
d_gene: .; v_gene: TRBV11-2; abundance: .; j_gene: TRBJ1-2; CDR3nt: TGTGCCAGCAGCTTAGGGGGCGCGGGGGTCTATGGCTACACCTTC; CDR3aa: CASSLGGAGVYGYTF
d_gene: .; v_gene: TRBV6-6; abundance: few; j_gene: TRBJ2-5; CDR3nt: TGTGCCAGCAGTTCCCCCGGGGGGCCGTGGGAGACCCAGTACTTC; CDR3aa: CASSSPGGPWETQYF
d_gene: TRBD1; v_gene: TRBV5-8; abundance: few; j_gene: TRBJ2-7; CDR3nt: TGTGCCAGCAGTTCCCGCCGGACAGGGTCGGGAGAGCAGTACTTC; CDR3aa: CASSSRRTGSGEQYF
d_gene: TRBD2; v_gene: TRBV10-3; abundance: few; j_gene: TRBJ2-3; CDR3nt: TGTGCCATCAGGGCCACCGTCGGACTAGCGGGGAGCACAGATACGCAGTATTTT; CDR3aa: CAIRATVGLAGSTDTQYF
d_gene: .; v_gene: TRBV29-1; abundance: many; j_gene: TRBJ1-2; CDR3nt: TGCAGCGCAGGGGCAGGGAGACCCTATGGCTACACCTTC; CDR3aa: CSAGAGRPYGYTF
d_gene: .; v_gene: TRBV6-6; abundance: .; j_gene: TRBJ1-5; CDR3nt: TGTGCCAGCAGCCAGGGGTCGGGACGCAGAACCCAGCATTTT; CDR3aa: CASSQGSGRRTQHF
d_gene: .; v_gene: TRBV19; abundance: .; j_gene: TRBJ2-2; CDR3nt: TGTGCCAGTAGTATAGGGGACACGAACACCGGGGAGCTGTTTTTT; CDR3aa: CASSIGDTNTGELFF
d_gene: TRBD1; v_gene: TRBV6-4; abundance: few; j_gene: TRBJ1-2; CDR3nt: TGTGCCAGCAGTGCCGGGGGATCGGGACAGGGTAGGAGAGATGGCTACACCTTC; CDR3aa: CASSAGGSGQGRRDGYTF
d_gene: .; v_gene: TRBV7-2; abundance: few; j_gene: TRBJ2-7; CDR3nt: TGTGCCAGCAGCTTAGGACAAACCCAGTTCGGTTTTTGGGAGCAGTACTTC; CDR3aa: CASSLGQTQFGFWEQYF
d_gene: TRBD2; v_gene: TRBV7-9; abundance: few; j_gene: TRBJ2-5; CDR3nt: TGTGCCAGCAGCCCCGCCAAAACTAGCGGGGGGCACCAAGAGACCCAGTACTTC; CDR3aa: CASSPAKTSGGHQETQYF
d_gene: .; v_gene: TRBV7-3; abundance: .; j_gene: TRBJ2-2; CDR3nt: TGTGCCAGCAGCCTAGGGAGTCCCGTCACCGGGGAGCTGTTTTTT; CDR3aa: CASSLGSPVTGELFF
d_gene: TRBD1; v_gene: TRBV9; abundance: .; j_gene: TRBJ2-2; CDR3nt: TGTGCCAGCAGCGCACCCCGAGGAACAGGGGGTACCGGGGAGCTGTTTTTT; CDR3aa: CASSAPRGTGGTGELFF
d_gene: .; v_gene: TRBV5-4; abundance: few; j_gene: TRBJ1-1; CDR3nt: TGTGCCAGCAGCTTGGGACAGGCGAACACTGAAGCTTTCTTT; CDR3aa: CASSLGQANTEAFF
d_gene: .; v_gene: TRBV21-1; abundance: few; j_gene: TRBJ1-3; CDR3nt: TGTGCCAGCAGCACTCAGCTACAGGATTACTCTGGAAACACCATATATTTT; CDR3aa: CASSTQLQDYSGNTIYF
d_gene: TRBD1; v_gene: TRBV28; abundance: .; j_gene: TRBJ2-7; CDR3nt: TGTGCCAGCAGCACGCTGGGGACAGGGGGCTACGAGCAGTACTTC; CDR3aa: CASSTLGTGGYEQYF
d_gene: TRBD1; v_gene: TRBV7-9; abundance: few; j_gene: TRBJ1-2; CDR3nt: TGTGCCAGCAGCTTAAGTGGACAGGCTAACTATGGCTACACCTTC; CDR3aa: CASSLSGQANYGYTF
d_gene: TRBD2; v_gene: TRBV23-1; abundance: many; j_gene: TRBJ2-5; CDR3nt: TGCGCCAGCAGTCCCCACAGGCGGGGGGTCCAAGAGACCCAGTACTTC; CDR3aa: CASSPHRRGVQETQYF
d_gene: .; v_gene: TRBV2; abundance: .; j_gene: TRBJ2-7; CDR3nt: TGTGCCAGCAGTGAAACGGTATCCTACGAGCAGTACTTC; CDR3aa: CASSETVSYEQYF
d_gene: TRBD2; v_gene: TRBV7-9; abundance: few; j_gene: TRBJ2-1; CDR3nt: TGTGCCAGCAGCTTAAGCGCTAGCGGGGACAATGAGCAGTTCTTC; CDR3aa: CASSLSASGDNEQFF
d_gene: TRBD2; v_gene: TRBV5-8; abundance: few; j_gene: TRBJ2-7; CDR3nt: TGTGCCAGCAGCGGCCGGGGGGATAAGAGGTACGAGCAGTACTTC; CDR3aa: CASSGRGDKRYEQYF
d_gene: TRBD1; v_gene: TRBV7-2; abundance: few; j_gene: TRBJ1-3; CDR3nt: TGTGCCAGCAGCCGGACCGGGACAGAAGGAAACACCATATATTTT; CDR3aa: CASSRTGTEGNTIYF
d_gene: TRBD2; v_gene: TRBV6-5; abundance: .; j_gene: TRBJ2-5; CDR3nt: TGTGCCAGCAGAGGTAGCGGGGTGAAGACCCAGTACTTC; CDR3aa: CASRGSGVKTQYF
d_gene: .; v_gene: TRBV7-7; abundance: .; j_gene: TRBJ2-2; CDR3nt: TGTGCCAGCAGCTTATGGTCCGGGGGAGCGAACACCGGGGAGCTGTTTTTT; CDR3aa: CASSLWSGGANTGELFF
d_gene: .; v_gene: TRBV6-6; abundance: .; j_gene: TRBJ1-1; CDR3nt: TGTGCCAGCAGTTACGGTTGGGGGGACACTGAAGCTTTCTTT; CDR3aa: CASSYGWGDTEAFF
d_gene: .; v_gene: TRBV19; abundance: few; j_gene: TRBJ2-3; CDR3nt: TGTGCCAGTAGTATAAGGAGAGGGACAGATACGCAGTATTTT; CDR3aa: CASSIRRGTDTQYF
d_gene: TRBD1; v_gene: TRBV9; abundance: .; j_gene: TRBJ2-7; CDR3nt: TGTGCCAGCAGCTGGACAGGGGGGGACGGCGAGCAGTACTTC; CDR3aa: CASSWTGGDGEQYF
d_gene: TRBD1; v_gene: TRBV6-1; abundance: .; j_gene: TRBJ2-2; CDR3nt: TGTGCCAGCTCGGAGACAGGGGGCACCGGGGAGCTGTTTTTT; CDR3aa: CASSETGGTGELFF
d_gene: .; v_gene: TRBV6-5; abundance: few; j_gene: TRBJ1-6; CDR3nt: TGTGCCAGCAGTTACAGGACAGAGCCACCCCTCCACTTT; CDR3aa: CASSYRTEPPLHF
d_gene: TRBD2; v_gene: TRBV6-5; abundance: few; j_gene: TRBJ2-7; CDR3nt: TGTGCCAGCAGTTACTCGAGCGGGGGGGCCGGTTACGAGCAGTACTTC; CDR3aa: CASSYSSGGAGYEQYF
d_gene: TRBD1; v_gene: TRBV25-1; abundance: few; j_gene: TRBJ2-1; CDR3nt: TGTGCCAGCAGTGAAATTTCCGGGACAGGGCTATACAATGAGCAGTTCTTC; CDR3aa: CASSEISGTGLYNEQFF
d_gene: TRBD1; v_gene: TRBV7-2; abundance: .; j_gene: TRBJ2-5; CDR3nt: TGTGCCAGCAGCCGGAGGACAGGGGGGAACCAAGAGACCCAGTACTTC; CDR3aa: CASSRRTGGNQETQYF
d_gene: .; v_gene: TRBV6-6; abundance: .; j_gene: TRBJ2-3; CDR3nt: TGTGCCAGCAGTTGGGGGGACAGAGACACAGATACGCAGTATTTT; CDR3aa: CASSWGDRDTDTQYF
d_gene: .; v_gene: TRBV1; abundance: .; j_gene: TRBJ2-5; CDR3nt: TGCTCCCCCCCGGGACTAGCGGGGGGGCCGAGAACCCAGTACTTC; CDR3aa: CSPPGLAGGPRTQYF
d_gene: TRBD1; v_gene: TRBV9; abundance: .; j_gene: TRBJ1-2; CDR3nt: TGTGCCAGCAGCGCGACCGGACAGGGAACTGGCTACACCTTC; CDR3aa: CASSATGQGTGYTF
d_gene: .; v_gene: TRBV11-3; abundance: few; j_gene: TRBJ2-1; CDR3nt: TGTGCCAGCAGCTTAAATCCGGGGTGGGGTAAATACGATGAGCAGTTCTTC; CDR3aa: CASSLNPGWGKYDEQFF
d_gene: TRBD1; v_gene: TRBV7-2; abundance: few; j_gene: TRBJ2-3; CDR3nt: TGTGCCAGCAGCTTAGCGGGGGGACAGGTGGATACGCAGTATTTT; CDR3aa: CASSLAGGQVDTQYF
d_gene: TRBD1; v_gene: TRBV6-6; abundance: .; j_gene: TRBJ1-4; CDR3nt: TGTGCCAGCAGGGGACAGGGGTCGGCTAATGAAAAACTGTTTTTT; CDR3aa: CASRGQGSANEKLFF
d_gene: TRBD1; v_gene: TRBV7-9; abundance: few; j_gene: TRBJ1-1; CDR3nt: TGTGCCAGCAGCTTCGGGACAGGGAACACTGAAGCTTTCTTT; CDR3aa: CASSFGTGNTEAFF
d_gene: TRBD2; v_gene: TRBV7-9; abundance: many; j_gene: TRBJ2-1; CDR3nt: TGTGCCAGCAGCTTAAACCTAGCGGCGGGCAATGAGCAGTTCTTC; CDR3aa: CASSLNLAAGNEQFF
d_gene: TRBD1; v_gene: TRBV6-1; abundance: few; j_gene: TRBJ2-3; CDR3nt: TGTGCCAGCAGTGAGCCGGGACAGGGGAGAGATACGCAGTATTTT; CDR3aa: CASSEPGQGRDTQYF
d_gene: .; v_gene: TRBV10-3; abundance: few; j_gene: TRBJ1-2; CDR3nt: TGTGCCAGCGAGGACGGCCGAGGGTATGGCTACACCTTC; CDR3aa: CASEDGRGYGYTF
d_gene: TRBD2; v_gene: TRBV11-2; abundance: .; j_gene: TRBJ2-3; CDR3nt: TGTGCCAGCAGTCCGAGGGTAGGACTAGGGGTTTCAGATACGCAGTATTTT; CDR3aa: CASSPRVGLGVSDTQYF
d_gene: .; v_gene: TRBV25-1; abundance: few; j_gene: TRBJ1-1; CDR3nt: TGTGCCAGCAGTGGAACTAGTGGCAGGGGGAACACTGAAGCTTTCTTT; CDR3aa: CASSGTSGRGNTEAFF
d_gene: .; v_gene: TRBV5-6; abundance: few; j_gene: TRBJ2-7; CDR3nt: TGTGCCAGCAGCTTGCAGGGCCCCTCCTACGAGCAGTACTTC; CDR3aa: CASSLQGPSYEQYF
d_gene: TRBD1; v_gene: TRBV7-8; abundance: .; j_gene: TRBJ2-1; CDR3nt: TGTGCCAGCAGCCCTCGACAGGGACGCAATGAGCAGTTCTTC; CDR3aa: CASSPRQGRNEQFF
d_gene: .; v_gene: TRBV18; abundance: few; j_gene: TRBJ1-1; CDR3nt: TGTGCCAGCTCACCCCAGGGTGTGGACACTGAAGCTTTCTTT; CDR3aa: CASSPQGVDTEAFF
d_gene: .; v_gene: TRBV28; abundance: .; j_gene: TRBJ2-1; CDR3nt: TGTGCCAGCAGTTTATCCTCCTCCACACAGTTCTTC; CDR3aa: CASSLSSSTQFF
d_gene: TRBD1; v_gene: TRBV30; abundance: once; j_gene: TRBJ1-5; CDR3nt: TGTGCCTGGGGGGACAGTAAGGGAACGAATCAGCCCCAGCATTTT; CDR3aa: CAWGDSKGTNQPQHF
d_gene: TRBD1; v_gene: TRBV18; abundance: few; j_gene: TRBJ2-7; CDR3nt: TGTGCCAGCTCAGAACAGGGGAGCTCCTACGAGCAGTACTTC; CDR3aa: CASSEQGSSYEQYF
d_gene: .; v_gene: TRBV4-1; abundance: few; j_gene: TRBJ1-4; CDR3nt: TGCGCCAGCAGCCAAGAGTCAGGGCGGTTTGAAAAACTGTTTTTT; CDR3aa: CASSQESGRFEKLFF
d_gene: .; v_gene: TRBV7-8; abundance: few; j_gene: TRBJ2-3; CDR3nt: TGTGCCAGCAGCTTTAGCGGCACAGATACGCAGTATTTT; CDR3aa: CASSFSGTDTQYF
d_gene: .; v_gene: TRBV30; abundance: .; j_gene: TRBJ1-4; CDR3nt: TGTGCTTGGTGCAGGGATGAAAAACTGTTTTTT; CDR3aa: CAWCRDEKLFF
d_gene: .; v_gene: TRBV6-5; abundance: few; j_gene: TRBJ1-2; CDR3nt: TGTGCCAGCAGCAAGAGGCCAGGGAACTATGGCTACACCTTC; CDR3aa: CASSKRPGNYGYTF
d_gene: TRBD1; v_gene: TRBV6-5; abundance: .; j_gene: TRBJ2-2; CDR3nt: TGTGCCAGCAGGACAGGGTCCACCGGGGAGCTGTTTTTT; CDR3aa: CASRTGSTGELFF
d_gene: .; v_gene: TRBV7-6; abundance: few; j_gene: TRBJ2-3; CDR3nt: TGTGCCAGCACCCAGACAGGCACAGATACGCAGTATTTT; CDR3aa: CASTQTGTDTQYF
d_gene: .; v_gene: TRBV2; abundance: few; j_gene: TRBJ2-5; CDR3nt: TGTGCCAGCTACCGGGAAGCGACCCAGTACTTC; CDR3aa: CASYREATQYF
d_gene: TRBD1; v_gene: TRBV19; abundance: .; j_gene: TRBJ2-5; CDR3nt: TGTGCCAGTAGTATCGGGCGTGGGACAGTTGAGACCCAGTACTTC; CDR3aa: CASSIGRGTVETQYF
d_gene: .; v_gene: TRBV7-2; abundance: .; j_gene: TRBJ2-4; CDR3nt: TGTGCCAGCAGCCCTGGCCTGACCAAAAACATTCAGTACTTC; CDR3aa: CASSPGLTKNIQYF